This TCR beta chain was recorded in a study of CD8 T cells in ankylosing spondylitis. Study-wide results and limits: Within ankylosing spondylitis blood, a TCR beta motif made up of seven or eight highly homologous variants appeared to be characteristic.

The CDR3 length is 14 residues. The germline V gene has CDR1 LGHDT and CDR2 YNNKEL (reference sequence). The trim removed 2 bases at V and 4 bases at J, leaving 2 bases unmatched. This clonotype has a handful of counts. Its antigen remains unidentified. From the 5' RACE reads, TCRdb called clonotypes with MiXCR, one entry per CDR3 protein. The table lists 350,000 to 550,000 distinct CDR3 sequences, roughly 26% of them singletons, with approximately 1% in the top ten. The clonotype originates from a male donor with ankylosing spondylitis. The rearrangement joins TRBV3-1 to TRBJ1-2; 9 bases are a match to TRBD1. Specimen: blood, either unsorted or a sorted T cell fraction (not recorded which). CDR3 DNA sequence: TGTGCCAGCAGCCAATCGGACAGGGGCTATGGCTACACCTTC. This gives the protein CASSQSDRGYGYTF.